This entry concerns a single TCR beta chain. No antigen is known for it. Germline V gene sequence: CDR1 DFQATT, CDR2 SNEGSKA (reference sequence). CDR3 length equals 13 residues. With 5 bases removed from V and 0 bases from J, the gap between germline ends came to 10 bases. This specimen comes from a study of blood T cells in healthy people across ages. Next came a second PCR, run for roughly 6 to 11 cycles, which used a sample-barcoded 5' primer along with a J-beta primer mix. TCRdb used MiXCR to reprocess the 5' RACE reads, holding one entry per CDR3 protein. The sample has some 1.1 million distinct CDR3 sequences; 35% to 45% are singletons. Regarding the study as a whole: Possibly confounding the expanded clonotype changes was the fact that donor CMV status was unknown. Using unsorted PBMCs precluded a conclusive naive versus antigen-experienced comparison. When set beside aged donors, long-lived donors presented more naive CD4+ cells and higher diversity.

J is TRBJ1-1 and V is TRBV20-1; D remains ambiguous. Sequenced sample: blood. The sequence was obtained from a man aged 18 to 35 in good health. Written as DNA, the CDR3 is TGCAGTGCTTATTCTAGAATGAACACTGAAGCTTTCTTT. The encoded protein is CSAYSRMNTEAFF.